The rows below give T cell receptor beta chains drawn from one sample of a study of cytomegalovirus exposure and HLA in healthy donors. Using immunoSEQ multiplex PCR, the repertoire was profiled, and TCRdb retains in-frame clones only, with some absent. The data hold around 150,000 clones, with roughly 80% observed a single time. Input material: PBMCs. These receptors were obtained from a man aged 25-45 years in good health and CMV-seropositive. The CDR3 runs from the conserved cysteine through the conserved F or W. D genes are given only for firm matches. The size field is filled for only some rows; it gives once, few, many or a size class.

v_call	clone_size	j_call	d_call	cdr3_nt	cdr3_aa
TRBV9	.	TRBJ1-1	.	TGTGCCAGCAGCCCCCGGGGGGGAAACACTGAAGCTTTCTTT	CASSPRGGNTEAFF
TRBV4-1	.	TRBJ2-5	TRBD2	TGCGCCAGCAGCCGGTCTAGCGGCCGAGGGGTCCAAGAGACCCAGTACTTC	CASSRSSGRGVQETQYF
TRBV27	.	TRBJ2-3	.	TGTGCCAGCAGTTTAAACCCGCGCCTCCGCACAGATACGCAGTATTTT	CASSLNPRLRTDTQYF
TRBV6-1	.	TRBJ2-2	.	TGTGCCAGCAACCCCGACAGGCAGAACACCGGGGAGCTGTTTTTT	CASNPDRQNTGELFF
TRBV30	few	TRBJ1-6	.	TGTGCCTGGAGTGTGGGCGGGCCCGATAATTCACCCCTCCACTTT	CAWSVGGPDNSPLHF
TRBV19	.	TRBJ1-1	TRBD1	TGTGCCAGTACCCATCGGACAGGGCGCACTGAAGCTTTCTTT	CASTHRTGRTEAFF
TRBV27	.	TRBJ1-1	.	TGTGCCAGCAGTCTGAGACAGATGAACACTGAAGCTTTCTTT	CASSLRQMNTEAFF
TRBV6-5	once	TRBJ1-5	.	TGTGCCAGCAGTCACGGCGGGGGAGCAAATCAGCCCCAGCATTTT	CASSHGGGANQPQHF
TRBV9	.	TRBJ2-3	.	TGTGCCAGCAGCGTAGAGGGGGGGCTGAGCACAGATACGCAGTATTTT	CASSVEGGLSTDTQYF
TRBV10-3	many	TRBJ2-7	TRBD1	TGTGCCATCAGCAGGGACAGCCCCTACGAGCAGTACTTC	CAISRDSPYEQYF
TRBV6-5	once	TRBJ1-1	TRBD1	TGTGCCAGCAGTTACAGGCAGGGGGCGAGGACTGAAGCTTTCTTT	CASSYRQGARTEAFF
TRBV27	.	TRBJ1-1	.	TGTGCCAGCAGTCCGTACAGGGTCTCTGAAGCTTTCTTT	CASSPYRVSEAFF
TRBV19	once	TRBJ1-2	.	TGTGCCAGTAGTATTGGGGGGACGGCCGACTTTCTCTATGGCTACACCTTC	CASSIGGTADFLYGYTF
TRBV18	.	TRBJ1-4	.	TGTGCCAGCTCACCAAGGGAGGCCCCCAATGAAAAACTGTTTTTT	CASSPREAPNEKLFF
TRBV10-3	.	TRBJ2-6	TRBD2	TGTGCCATCAGTGAGTGGCTAGCGGGGGCAACGCCCACTGGGGCCAACGTCCTGACTTTC	CAISEWLAGATPTGANVLTF
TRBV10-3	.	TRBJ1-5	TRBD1	TGTGCCATCAGTGAGTCGGGGACAGGGGTTTTACAGAGCAATCAGCCCCAGCATTTT	CAISESGTGVLQSNQPQHF
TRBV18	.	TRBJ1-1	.	TGTGCCAGCTCACCACCGAACAGACTGAACACTGAAGCTTTCTTT	CASSPPNRLNTEAFF
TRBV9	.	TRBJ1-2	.	TGTGCCAGCGCGGGCGGGAACTATGGCTACACCTTC	CASAGGNYGYTF
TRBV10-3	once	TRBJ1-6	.	TGTGCCATCAGTGAGTCCAGGGATAATTCACCCCTCCACTTT	CAISESRDNSPLHF
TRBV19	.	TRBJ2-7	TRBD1	TGTGCCAGTAGTCCCAGCGGACAGGGGGCGGACGAGCAGCACTTC	CASSPSGQGADEQHF
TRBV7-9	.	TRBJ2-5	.	TGTGCCAGCAGCTCCTCCGGGACAACGGGGGAGACCCAGTACTTC	CASSSSGTTGETQYF
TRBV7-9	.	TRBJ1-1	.	TGTGCCAGCAGCTTTCCGGGAAGCACTGAAGCTTTCTTT	CASSFPGSTEAFF
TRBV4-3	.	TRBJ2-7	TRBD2	TGCGCCAGCAGCCAAGGTGGGACTAGCGGGGGGGCGCAGCAGTACTTC	CASSQGGTSGGAQQYF
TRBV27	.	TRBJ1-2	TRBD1	TGTGCCAGCAGTGAAAGACAGGGGGCGAGTGGCTACACCTTC	CASSERQGASGYTF
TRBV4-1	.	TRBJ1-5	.	TGCGCCAGCAGCCAAGTACTTGGGGAGTCGGAGCCCCAGCATTTT	CASSQVLGESEPQHF
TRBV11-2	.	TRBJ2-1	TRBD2	TGTGCCAGCAGCTTATCCGTTCTAGCGGGTGCCTACAATGAGCAGTTCTTC	CASSLSVLAGAYNEQFF
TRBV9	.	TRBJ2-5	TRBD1	TGTGCCAGCAGTGGGAGATTCGGACAGGGATTGGAGACCCAGTACTTC	CASSGRFGQGLETQYF
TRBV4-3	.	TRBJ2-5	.	TGCGCCAGCAGCCAAGAGGGGCTTCCAGAGACCCAGTACTTC	CASSQEGLPETQYF
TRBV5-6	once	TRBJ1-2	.	TGTGCCAGCAGCTACAGGGATGGCTACACCTTC	CASSYRDGYTF
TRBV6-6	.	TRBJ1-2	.	TGTGCCAGCAGTTACGAGGACAGCAACTATGGCTACACCTTC	CASSYEDSNYGYTF
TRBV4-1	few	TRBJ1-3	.	TGCGCCAGCAGCCACAGACCCACAGAGTTCTCTGGAAACACCATATATTTT	CASSHRPTEFSGNTIYF
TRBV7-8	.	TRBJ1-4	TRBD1	TGTGCCAGCAGCCCACAGGGGATCGAGGAAAAACTGTTTTTT	CASSPQGIEEKLFF
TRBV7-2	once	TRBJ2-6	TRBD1	TGTGCCAGCAGCTTAGTGGGACAGGGGGCAACTGGGGCCAACGTCCTGACTTTC	CASSLVGQGATGANVLTF
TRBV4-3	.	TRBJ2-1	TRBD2	TGCGCCAGCAGCCAAGACTGGCGGGGGGGATCCAGCTCCTACAATGAGCAGTTCTTC	CASSQDWRGGSSSYNEQFF
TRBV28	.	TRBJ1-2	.	TGTGCCAGCAGCTCATTAGGAGCTAACTATGGCTACACCTTC	CASSSLGANYGYTF
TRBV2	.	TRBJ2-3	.	TGTGCCAGCAGTGTCGAGATAGCAACAGATACGCAGTATTTT	CASSVEIATDTQYF
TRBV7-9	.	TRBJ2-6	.	TGTGCCAGCAGCTTAAACTACGAGGCCAACGTCCTGACTTTC	CASSLNYEANVLTF
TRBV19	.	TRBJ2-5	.	TGTGCCAGTAGTATAGTGCTTCGGAGCAGCCGTCAGAAAGAGACCCAGTACTTC	CASSIVLRSSRQKETQYF
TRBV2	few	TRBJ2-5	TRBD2	TGTGCCAGCAGTGTTACTAGCGGGGGGGCCGTGCGAACCCAGTACTTC	CASSVTSGGAVRTQYF
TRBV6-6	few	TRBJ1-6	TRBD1	TGTGCCAGCAGTGGACAGGGGTGGAATTCACCCCTCCACTTT	CASSGQGWNSPLHF
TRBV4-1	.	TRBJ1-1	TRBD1	TGCGCCAGCACCCCGGACAGGAGGAACACTGAAGCTTTCTTT	CASTPDRRNTEAFF
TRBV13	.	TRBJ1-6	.	TGTGCCAGCAGCTCTAATGGACCGGAACGGGGTGGGTCACCCCTCCACTTT	CASSSNGPERGGSPLHF
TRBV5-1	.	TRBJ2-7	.	TGCGCCAGCAGCGCCGGACTGGACAGATCCTCCTACGAGCAGTACTTC	CASSAGLDRSSYEQYF
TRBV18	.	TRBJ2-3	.	TGTGCCGGATCCCCGGCGGCCACAGATACGCAGTATTTT	CAGSPAATDTQYF
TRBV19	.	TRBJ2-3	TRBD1	TGTGCCACCAGACAGGGAAGCGCGCAGTATTTT	CATRQGSAQYF
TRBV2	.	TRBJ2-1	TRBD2	TGTGCCAGCAGAGAGACTAGCGAGGGTGAGCAGTTCTTC	CASRETSEGEQFF
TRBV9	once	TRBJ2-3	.	TGTGCCAGCAGTAAGGTAGGGGGAGATACGCAGTATTTT	CASSKVGGDTQYF
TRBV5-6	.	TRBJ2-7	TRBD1	TGTGCCAGCAGCGTAGGACAGGGCTATCCTTCCTACGAGCAGTACTTC	CASSVGQGYPSYEQYF
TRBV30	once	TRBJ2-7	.	TGTGCCTGGACCTCGCAGGGGCCCTTGGACGAGCAGTACTTC	CAWTSQGPLDEQYF
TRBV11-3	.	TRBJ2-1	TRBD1	TGTGCCAGCAGCAGAAGGGACAGCATGGATGAGCAGTTCTTC	CASSRRDSMDEQFF
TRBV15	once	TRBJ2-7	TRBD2	TGTGCCACCAGCAGCGACCGGGGGCTAGCGGGCTACGAGCAGTACTTC	CATSSDRGLAGYEQYF
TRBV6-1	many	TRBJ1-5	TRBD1	TGTGCCAGCAGTGAAGCACGGGTGACAGGGCCCCAGCCCCAGCATTTT	CASSEARVTGPQPQHF
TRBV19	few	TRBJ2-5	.	TGTGCCAGTAGTACATTACAGGATCAGGAGACCCAGTACTTC	CASSTLQDQETQYF
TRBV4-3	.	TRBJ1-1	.	TGCGCCAGCAGCCAAGATGGGGGGGAAAACACTGAAGCTTTCTTT	CASSQDGGENTEAFF
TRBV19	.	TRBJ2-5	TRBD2	TGTGCCAGTGGGGGACTAGCGGGGGAAGAGACCCAGTACTTC	CASGGLAGEETQYF